A selection of T cell receptor beta chains follows, all from one sample in a study of human T cells and chemical hapten exposure. TCRdb itself ran the RACE reads through MiXCR, one entry per CDR3 protein. The sample yields 350,000 to 400,000 distinct CDR3 sequences, 5.1% seen once. The material sequenced was whole blood, taken in connection with sensitization to the hapten diphenylcyclopropenone (DPC). These receptors were taken from a woman in her fifties or sixties with alopecia areata. Some clones in this sample may be carry-over from other donors' samples. CDR3s include the opening cysteine and the closing phenylalanine or tryptophan. D genes are given only for firm matches. Rows give clone size only sometimes, using once, few, many, or a class for an expanded clone.

J gene: TRBJ1-1; V gene: TRBV5-1; D gene: TRBD1; clone size: few; CDR3 protein: CASRAWDRAKNTEAFF; CDR3 DNA: TGCGCCAGCAGGGCGTGGGACAGGGCGAAGAACACTGAAGCTTTCTTT
J gene: TRBJ2-2; V gene: TRBV15; D gene: NA; clone size: many; CDR3 protein: CATLNTGELFF; CDR3 DNA: TGTGCCACTCTAAACACCGGGGAGCTGTTTTTT
J gene: TRBJ2-3; V gene: TRBV29-1; D gene: NA; clone size: many; CDR3 protein: CSPRVTDTQYF; CDR3 DNA: TGCAGCCCCAGGGTCACAGATACGCAGTATTTT
J gene: TRBJ2-1; V gene: TRBV9; D gene: NA; clone size: many; CDR3 protein: CASSVGADPRYGEQFF; CDR3 DNA: TGTGCCAGCAGCGTAGGAGCGGACCCTCGATACGGTGAGCAGTTCTTC
J gene: TRBJ2-2; V gene: TRBV29-1; D gene: NA; clone size: NA; CDR3 protein: CSVVLGLHTGELFF; CDR3 DNA: TGCAGCGTTGTTTTGGGACTGCACACCGGGGAGCTGTTTTTT
J gene: TRBJ1-5; V gene: TRBV6-5; D gene: NA; clone size: many; CDR3 protein: CASSYSMGNQPQHF; CDR3 DNA: TGTGCCAGCAGTTACTCAATGGGCAATCAGCCCCAGCATTTT
J gene: TRBJ2-1; V gene: TRBV28; D gene: TRBD2; clone size: many; CDR3 protein: CASSPMTSGRPEQFF; CDR3 DNA: TGTGCCAGCAGCCCCATGACTAGCGGGAGGCCTGAGCAGTTCTTC
J gene: TRBJ1-2; V gene: TRBV4-3; D gene: NA; clone size: few; CDR3 protein: CASSRGAGQFYGYTF; CDR3 DNA: TGCGCCAGCAGCCGGGGAGCCGGACAGTTCTATGGCTACACCTTC
J gene: TRBJ2-7; V gene: TRBV11-2; D gene: NA; clone size: many; CDR3 protein: CASSLAWRVGEQYF; CDR3 DNA: TGTGCCAGCAGCCTTGCCTGGAGGGTAGGCGAGCAGTACTTC
J gene: TRBJ2-7; V gene: TRBV7-2; D gene: TRBD1; clone size: many; CDR3 protein: CASSFGTVSYEQYF; CDR3 DNA: TGTGCCAGCAGCTTTGGGACAGTCTCCTACGAGCAGTACTTC
J gene: TRBJ1-3; V gene: TRBV18; D gene: NA; clone size: NA; CDR3 protein: CASSPGTVGSGNTIYF; CDR3 DNA: TGTGCCAGCTCACCGGGAACAGTCGGCTCTGGAAACACCATATATTTT
J gene: TRBJ2-1; V gene: TRBV27; D gene: TRBD2; clone size: few; CDR3 protein: CASTIPGLAGGEQFF; CDR3 DNA: TGTGCCAGCACTATTCCGGGACTAGCGGGAGGTGAGCAGTTCTTC
J gene: TRBJ1-5; V gene: TRBV4-1; D gene: NA; clone size: NA; CDR3 protein: CASSPMQGSNQPQHF; CDR3 DNA: TGCGCCAGCAGCCCAATGCAGGGGTCCAATCAGCCCCAGCATTTT
J gene: TRBJ2-5; V gene: TRBV3-1; D gene: NA; clone size: many; CDR3 protein: CASSPNPQYQETQYF; CDR3 DNA: TGTGCCAGCAGCCCTAACCCTCAGTACCAAGAGACCCAGTACTTC
J gene: TRBJ2-2; V gene: TRBV7-9; D gene: TRBD1; clone size: many; CDR3 protein: CAGDRGDGELFF; CDR3 DNA: TGTGCCGGGGACAGGGGCGACGGGGAGCTGTTTTTT
J gene: TRBJ2-5; V gene: TRBV7-8; D gene: TRBD1; clone size: NA; CDR3 protein: CASSIRDRAETQYF; CDR3 DNA: TGTGCCAGCAGCATCCGGGACAGGGCTGAGACCCAGTACTTC
J gene: TRBJ1-5; V gene: TRBV28; D gene: NA; clone size: many; CDR3 protein: CASSRTGVVGNQPQHF; CDR3 DNA: TGTGCCAGCAGTCGCACAGGAGTGGTGGGGAATCAGCCCCAGCATTTT
J gene: TRBJ1-3; V gene: TRBV28; D gene: NA; clone size: many; CDR3 protein: CASSLDSGNTIYF; CDR3 DNA: TGTGCCAGCAGTTTAGACTCTGGAAACACCATATATTTT
J gene: TRBJ2-3; V gene: TRBV6-2/TRBV6-3; D gene: TRBD1; clone size: many; CDR3 protein: CASEPRQGAGSDTQYF; CDR3 DNA: TGTGCCAGCGAACCTCGACAGGGGGCCGGATCAGATACGCAGTATTTT
J gene: TRBJ2-1; V gene: TRBV14; D gene: NA; clone size: many; CDR3 protein: CASSQVIRASEQFF; CDR3 DNA: TGTGCCAGCAGCCAAGTGATCAGGGCGAGTGAGCAGTTCTTC
J gene: TRBJ2-7; V gene: TRBV6-5; D gene: NA; clone size: many; CDR3 protein: CASGEGDSYEQYF; CDR3 DNA: TGTGCCAGCGGGGAGGGGGACTCCTACGAGCAGTACTTC
J gene: TRBJ1-1; V gene: TRBV7-2; D gene: TRBD1; clone size: few; CDR3 protein: CASSSHRGPNTEAFF; CDR3 DNA: TGTGCCAGCAGCTCCCACAGGGGGCCGAACACTGAAGCTTTCTTT
J gene: TRBJ2-6; V gene: TRBV4-3; D gene: NA; clone size: many; CDR3 protein: CASSQENKLAYGANVLTF; CDR3 DNA: TGCGCCAGCAGCCAAGAAAATAAACTAGCCTACGGGGCCAACGTCCTGACTTTC
J gene: TRBJ2-3; V gene: TRBV4-2; D gene: NA; clone size: many; CDR3 protein: CASSLVNRVASTDTQYF; CDR3 DNA: TGTGCCAGCAGCCTTGTCAACCGGGTAGCTAGCACAGATACGCAGTATTTT
J gene: TRBJ2-7; V gene: TRBV28; D gene: TRBD1; clone size: many; CDR3 protein: CASSFGDRAYEQYF; CDR3 DNA: TGTGCCAGCAGTTTTGGGGACAGAGCCTACGAGCAGTACTTC
J gene: TRBJ1-1; V gene: TRBV20-1; D gene: NA; clone size: NA; CDR3 protein: CSARDYTGSNTEAFF; CDR3 DNA: TGCAGTGCTAGAGATTATACAGGGTCCAACACTGAAGCTTTCTTT
J gene: TRBJ2-1; V gene: TRBV28; D gene: TRBD2; clone size: many; CDR3 protein: CASSYVRDLAAYNEQFF; CDR3 DNA: TGTGCCAGCAGTTACGTCCGGGACCTAGCGGCCTACAATGAGCAGTTCTTC
J gene: TRBJ2-5; V gene: TRBV12-3/TRBV12-4; D gene: NA; clone size: NA; CDR3 protein: CASTEPPGPNQETQYF; CDR3 DNA: TGTGCCAGCACCGAGCCCCCGGGCCCTAACCAAGAGACCCAGTACTTC
J gene: TRBJ2-7; V gene: TRBV20-1; D gene: NA; clone size: many; CDR3 protein: CSASEGIEQYF; CDR3 DNA: TGCAGTGCTAGCGAGGGGATCGAGCAGTACTTC
J gene: TRBJ2-3; V gene: TRBV7-8; D gene: NA; clone size: many; CDR3 protein: CASSLARGTGTQYF; CDR3 DNA: TGTGCCAGCAGCTTAGCGCGTGGGACGGGTACGCAGTATTTT
J gene: TRBJ2-7; V gene: TRBV10-3; D gene: TRBD2; clone size: many; CDR3 protein: CAIGREGYEQYF; CDR3 DNA: TGTGCCATCGGCCGGGAGGGCTACGAGCAGTACTTC
J gene: TRBJ1-5; V gene: TRBV7-9; D gene: NA; clone size: NA; CDR3 protein: CASSPLGPGERDQPQHF; CDR3 DNA: TGTGCCAGCAGCCCCTTGGGGCCAGGGGAAAGGGATCAGCCCCAGCATTTT
J gene: TRBJ1-2; V gene: TRBV18; D gene: NA; clone size: few; CDR3 protein: CASSPVTGTSPRRGYTF; CDR3 DNA: TGTGCCAGCTCACCAGTAACAGGAACTTCCCCCCGGCGAGGCTACACCTTC
J gene: TRBJ2-3; V gene: TRBV13; D gene: TRBD2; clone size: few; CDR3 protein: CASSLPTSGRGDTQYF; CDR3 DNA: TGTGCCAGCAGCTTACCGACTAGCGGGAGAGGAGATACGCAGTATTTT